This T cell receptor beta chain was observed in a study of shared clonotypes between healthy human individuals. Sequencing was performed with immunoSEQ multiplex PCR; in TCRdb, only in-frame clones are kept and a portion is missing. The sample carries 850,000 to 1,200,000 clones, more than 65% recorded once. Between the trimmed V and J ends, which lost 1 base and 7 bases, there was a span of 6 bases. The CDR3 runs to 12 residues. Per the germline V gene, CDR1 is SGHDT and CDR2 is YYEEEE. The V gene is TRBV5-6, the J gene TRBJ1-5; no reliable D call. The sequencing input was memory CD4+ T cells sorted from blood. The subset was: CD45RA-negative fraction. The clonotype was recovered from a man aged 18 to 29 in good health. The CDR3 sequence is CASSLNGQPQHF. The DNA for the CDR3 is TGTGCCAGCAGCTTGAACGGACAGCCCCAGCATTTT.